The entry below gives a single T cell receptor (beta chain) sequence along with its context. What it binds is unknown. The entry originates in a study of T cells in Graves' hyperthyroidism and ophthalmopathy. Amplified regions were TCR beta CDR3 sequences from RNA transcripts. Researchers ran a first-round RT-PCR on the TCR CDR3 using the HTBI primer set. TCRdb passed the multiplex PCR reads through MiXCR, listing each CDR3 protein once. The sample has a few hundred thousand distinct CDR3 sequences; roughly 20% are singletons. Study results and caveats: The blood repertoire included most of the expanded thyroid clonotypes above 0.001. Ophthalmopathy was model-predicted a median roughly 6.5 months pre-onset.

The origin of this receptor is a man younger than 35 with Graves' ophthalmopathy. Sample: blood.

DNA of the CDR3: TGTGCCAGCAGCTTAGAGGAGGGGGGGCCCCACGAGCAGTACTTC. This codes for CASSLEEGGPHEQYF. This chain joins TRBV7-2 and TRBJ2-7, with D possibly being TRBD2 (7 bases). The germline CDR1 and CDR2 sequences are SGHTA and FQGNSA. CDR3 length: 15 residues. Deletions cut 1 base from V and 5 bases from J, with 15 bases between.